Sequencing of this T cell receptor (beta chain) was carried out in a study of blood T cell repertoires in COVID-19. Study background: The samples span acute and convalescent COVID-19 from the United States, Italy and Spain. The cDNA or gDNA used as material had been derived from T cells, B-cell-depleted T cells, or PBMCs.

Per germline, CDR1 SGHTA and CDR2 FQGNSA. The CDR3 has 16 residues. Trimming removed 1 base at V and 1 base at J, with 11 bases between. Per the authors' pipeline: Nucleated cell counts were estimated from reference gene primer amplification. Data came from immunoSEQ multiplex PCR; TCRdb stores just in-frame clones and leaves some out. The V and J calls and the clone size are those of that table, but D and trimming were determined from the DNA. The sample gives about 240,000 clones, 82% of which show up once; around an eighth is in the top ten. This receptor was obtained from a woman aged 55-70 years with active or convalescent COVID-19. Sequencing used peripheral blood. The chain couples TRBV7-2 to TRBJ1-5; a possible D gene is TRBD1 (6 bases). The CDR3 is CASSLDRRGSNQPQHF. In nucleotides, the CDR3 is TGTGCCAGCAGCTTAGATCGCAGGGGAAGCAATCAGCCCCAGCATTTT.